Listed below are T cell receptor beta chains from one sample, sequenced in a study of blood T cell repertoires in COVID-19. The protocol was immunoSEQ multiplex PCR, while the TCRdb copy is restricted to in-frame clones and leaves out a portion. The sample consists of some 160,000 clones, just under 80% of them appearing once. The sample was peripheral blood. Receptors were obtained from a man between 65 and 80 years old with active or convalescent COVID-19. Each CDR3 is given without its conserved first and last residue. Each record gives: V gene, J gene, CDR3 protein.

>TRBV27|TRBJ2-2
ASRGGVLNTGELF
>TRBV5-1|TRBJ1-6
ASSLGTGAGSPLH
>TRBV6-6|TRBJ2-5
ASSLEETQY
>TRBV30|TRBJ2-3
AWNAPGLQVDTQY
>TRBV2|TRBJ1-5
ASSGTWRNQPQH
>TRBV7-3|TRBJ2-7
ASSLMGGSEDEQY
>TRBV10-3|TRBJ2-5
AISPGAGEEETQY
>TRBV19|TRBJ1-1
AIRGVGGSEAF
>TRBV6-1|TRBJ2-1
ASSEGGSRASEQF
>TRBV7-9|TRBJ2-4
ASSPTPTGVGVQY
>TRBV6-5|TRBJ1-5
ASRMDIPNQPQH
>TRBV29-1|TRBJ1-2
SAGRQDNYGYT
>TRBV29-1|TRBJ2-5
SVGGTSGKETQY
>TRBV7-9|TRBJ1-1
AHREFENTEAF
>TRBV18|TRBJ2-1
ASSPDRGLYGEQF
>TRBV30|TRBJ1-2
AWSLPYTGAGSLYT
>TRBV19|TRBJ1-1
ASKKQGNTEAF
>TRBV6-5|TRBJ2-5
ASRQETQY
>TRBV11-2|TRBJ2-1
ASSLDGGGEQF
>TRBV11-2|TRBJ2-7
ASSLVLRGEQY
>TRBV2|TRBJ2-7
ASSEAETESGEQY
>TRBV6-6|TRBJ2-5
ASSPTSKQETQY